The 5 T cell receptor beta chains given below trace back to one sample, sequenced in a study of T cells after yellow fever vaccination. TCRdb fed the 5' RACE reads into MiXCR, producing one record per CDR3 protein. Of about 300,000 distinct CDR3 sequences in the sample, approximately 10% were seen once. Specimen: CD4+ T cells sorted from PBMCs, collected 5 days after the yellow fever booster vaccination. All receptors come from a man between 18 and 35 years old who received the YFV17D yellow fever vaccine.

This clonotype was detected only a few times. V is TRBV7-3 and J is TRBJ1-1, with a possible D match to TRBD1 (6 bases). Deletions cut 1 base from V and 5 bases from J, with 14 bases between. Germline CDR1 reads SGHTA; CDR2 reads FQGTGA. There are 15 residues in the CDR3. For the CDR3, the DNA is TGTGCCAGCAGCTTAATAGGGGGGGGCCCTACTGAAGCTTTCTTT. This gives the protein CASSLIGGGPTEAFF.

This rearrangement joins TRBV3-1 to TRBJ2-1, with D unclear. Trimming took off 4 bases at V and 10 bases at J, with 11 bases between the two ends. The CDR3 is made up of 12 amino acids. Per the germline V gene, CDR1 is LGHDT and CDR2 is YNNKEL (reference sequence). The DNA for the CDR3 is TGTGCCAGCAGCCTCATTTTAGGGGAGCAGTTCTTC. As protein: CASSLILGEQFF.

This chain links TRBV19 with TRBJ1-5; D is possibly TRBD1 (6 bases). The CDR3 covers 14 residues. Germline CDR1 reads LNHDA; CDR2 reads SQIVND (reference sequence). V dropped 7 bases and J dropped 7 bases, with 17 bases sitting between them. This CDR3 reads CASTSGQNWQPQHF. CDR3 in DNA: TGTGCCAGTACCTCCGGACAGAATTGGCAGCCCCAGCATTTT.

The rearrangement joins TRBV12-3 or TRBV12-4 to TRBJ2-1, with 8 bases identical to TRBD1. The CDR3 sequence is 15 residues long. V lost 7 bases, J lost 7 bases, and 12 bases stayed unmatched. The CDR3 nucleotides are TGTGCCAGCACTCGAGGACAGGGAAGGGGGAATGAGCAGTTCTTC. Its protein product is CASTRGQGRGNEQFF.

This chain connects TRBV7-2 to TRBJ1-2, with D perhaps matching TRBD1 (5 bases). Germline values: CDR1 SGHTA, CDR2 FQGNSA. V was shortened by 4 bases and J by 7 bases, with 16 bases between the two germline ends. This CDR3 contains 14 residues. CDR3 nucleotides: TGTGCCAGCAGCTCGTCCGGGACCCCATCTGGCTACACCTTC. It translates to CASSSSGTPSGYTF. Looking up the rest from reference TRBV7-2 and TRBJ1-2 gives the full variable domain: GAGVSQSPSNKVTEKGKDVELRCDPISGHTALYWYRQSLGQGLEFLIYFQGNSAPDKSGLPSDRFSAERTGGSVSTLTIQRTQQEDSAVYLCASSSSGTPSGYTFGSGTRLTVV.